This T cell receptor beta chain was retrieved from a study of shared clonotypes between healthy human individuals. Study in general: Donors had three CD4 naive, three CD4 memory, two CD8 naive and one CD8 memory plate apiece.

DNA at about 190 ng, 25,000 to 35,000 T cell genomes, went into sorted-subset replicate PCRs. In the original workflow: There were no quality scores in the junction-only immunoSEQ sequences, so filtering differed. Using immunoSEQ multiplex PCR, the repertoire was profiled, and TCRdb retains in-frame clones only, with some absent. V and J calls and clone size are those listed in that table; D and trimming were worked out from the DNA. The sample has a few million clones, approximately 95% seen once. This CDR3 spans 16 amino acids. Germline V gives CDR1 MNHNY, CDR2 SVGAGI (reference sequence). V shed 0 bases and J shed 0 bases, with 9 bases lying between them.

The origin of this receptor is a young man in good health. Some clones in this sample may be carry-over from other donors' samples. Sequencing was performed on naive CD4+ T cells from PBMCs. The sample's subset: CD45RA+ positively selected. The rearrangement uses TRBV6-6 and TRBJ1-3; unclear D gene. CDR3 loop: CASSYSGLSSGNTIYF. The CDR3 DNA is TGTGCCAGCAGTTACTCCGGGTTAAGCTCTGGAAACACCATATATTTT.